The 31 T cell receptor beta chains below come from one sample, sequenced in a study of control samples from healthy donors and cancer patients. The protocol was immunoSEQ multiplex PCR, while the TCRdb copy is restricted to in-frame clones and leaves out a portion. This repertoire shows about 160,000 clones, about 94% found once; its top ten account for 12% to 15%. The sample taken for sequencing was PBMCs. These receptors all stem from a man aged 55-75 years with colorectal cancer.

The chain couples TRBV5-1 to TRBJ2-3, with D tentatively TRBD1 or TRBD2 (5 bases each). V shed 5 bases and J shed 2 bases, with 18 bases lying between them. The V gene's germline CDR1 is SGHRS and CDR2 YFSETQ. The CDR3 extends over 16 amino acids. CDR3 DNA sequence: TGCGCCAGCAGTCGGAGGCAGGGCAGAGTCACAGATACGCAGTATTTT. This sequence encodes CASSRRQGRVTDTQYF.

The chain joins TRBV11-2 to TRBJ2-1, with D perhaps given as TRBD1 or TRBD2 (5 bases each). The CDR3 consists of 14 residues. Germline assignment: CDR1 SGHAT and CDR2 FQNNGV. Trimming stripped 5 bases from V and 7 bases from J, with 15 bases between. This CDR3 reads CASSNLEGQNEQFF. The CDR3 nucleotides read TGTGCCAGCAGCAATCTCGAGGGGCAGAATGAGCAGTTCTTC.

The CDR3 loop is CASTGRGHEKLFF. The CDR3 DNA is TGTGCCAGCACAGGAAGGGGGCATGAAAAACTGTTTTTT. This chain joins TRBV14 and TRBJ1-4, with TRBD1 identical over 7 bases. The V gene's germline CDR1 is SGHDN and CDR2 FVKESK. The CDR3 extends over 13 amino acids. V lost 7 bases and J lost 6; bases outside the gene matches: 5.

CDR3 in amino acids: CASSQVAVGRYEQYF. The DNA of the CDR3 is TGTGCCAGCAGCCAAGTTGCAGTGGGCCGGTACGAGCAGTACTTC. The chain uses TRBV3-1 (or the pseudogene TRBV3-2) and TRBJ2-7; unclear D gene. V lost 1 base, J lost 4 bases, and 14 bases lay in between. This CDR3 has 15 amino acids. CDR1 is LGHDT, CDR2 YNNKEL, per germline (reference sequence).

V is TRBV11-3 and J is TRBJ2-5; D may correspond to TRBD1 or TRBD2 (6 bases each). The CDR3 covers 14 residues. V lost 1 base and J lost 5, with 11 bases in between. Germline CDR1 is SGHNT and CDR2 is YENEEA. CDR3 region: CASSLGGAGETQYF. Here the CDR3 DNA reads TGTGCCAGCAGCTTAGGGGGGGCCGGGGAGACCCAGTACTTC.

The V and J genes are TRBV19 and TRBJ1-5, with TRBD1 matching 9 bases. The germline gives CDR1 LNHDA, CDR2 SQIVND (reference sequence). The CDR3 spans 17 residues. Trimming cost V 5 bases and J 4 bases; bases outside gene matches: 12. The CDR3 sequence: CASSVAGQGEGNQPQHF. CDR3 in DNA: TGTGCCAGTAGTGTGGCGGGACAGGGTGAGGGGAATCAGCCCCAGCATTTT. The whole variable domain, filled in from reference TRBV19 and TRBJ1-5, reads DGGITQSPKYLFRKEGQNVTLSCEQNLNHDAMYWYRQDPGQGLRLIYYSQIVNDFQKGDIAEGYSVSREKKESFPLTVTSAQKNPTAFYLCASSVAGQGEGNQPQHFGDGTRLSIL.

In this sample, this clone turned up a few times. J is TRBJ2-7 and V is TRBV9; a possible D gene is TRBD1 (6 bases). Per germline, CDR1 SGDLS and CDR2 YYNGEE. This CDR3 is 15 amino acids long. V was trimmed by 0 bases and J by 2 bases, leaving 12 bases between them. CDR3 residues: CASSVEAGTTYEQYF. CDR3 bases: TGTGCCAGCAGCGTAGAGGCAGGGACAACCTACGAGCAGTACTTC. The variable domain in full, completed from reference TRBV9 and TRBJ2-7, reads DSGVTQTPKHLITATGQRVTLRCSPRSGDLSVYWYQQSLDQGLQFLIQYYNGEERAKGNILERFSAQQFPDLHSELNLSSLELGDSALYFCASSVEAGTTYEQYFGPGTRLTVT.

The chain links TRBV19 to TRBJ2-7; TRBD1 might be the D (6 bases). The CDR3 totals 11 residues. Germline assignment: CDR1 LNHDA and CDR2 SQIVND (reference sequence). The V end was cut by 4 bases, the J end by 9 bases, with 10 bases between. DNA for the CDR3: TGTGCCAGTAGTACAACAGGGATGCAGTACTTC. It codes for CASSTTGMQYF.

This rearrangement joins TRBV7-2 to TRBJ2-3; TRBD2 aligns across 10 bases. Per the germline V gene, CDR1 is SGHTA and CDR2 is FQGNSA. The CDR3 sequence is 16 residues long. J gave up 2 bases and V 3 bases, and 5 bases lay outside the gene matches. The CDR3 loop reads CASSFLLAGVTDTQYF. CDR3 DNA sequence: TGTGCCAGCAGCTTTCTGCTAGCGGGGGTCACAGATACGCAGTATTTT.

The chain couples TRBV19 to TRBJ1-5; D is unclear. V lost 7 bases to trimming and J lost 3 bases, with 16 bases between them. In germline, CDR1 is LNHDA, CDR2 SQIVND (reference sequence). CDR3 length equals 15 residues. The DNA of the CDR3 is TGTGCCAGTACCCCAGGATCAGGTTACAATCAGCCCCAGCATTTT. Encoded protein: CASTPGSGYNQPQHF.

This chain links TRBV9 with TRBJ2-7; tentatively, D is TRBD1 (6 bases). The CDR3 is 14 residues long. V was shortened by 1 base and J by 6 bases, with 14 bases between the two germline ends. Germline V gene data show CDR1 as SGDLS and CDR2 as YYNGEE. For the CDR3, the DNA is TGTGCCAGCAGCGTACAGTCAGTCAGGGGCGAGCAGTACTTC. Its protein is CASSVQSVRGEQYF.

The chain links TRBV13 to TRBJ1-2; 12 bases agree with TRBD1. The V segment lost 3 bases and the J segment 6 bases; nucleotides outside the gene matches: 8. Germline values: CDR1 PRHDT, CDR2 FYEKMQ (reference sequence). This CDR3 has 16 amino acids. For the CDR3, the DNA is TGTGCCAGCAGCTTTACCGGGACAGGGGGCTTGGATGGCTACACCTTC. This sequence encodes CASSFTGTGGLDGYTF.

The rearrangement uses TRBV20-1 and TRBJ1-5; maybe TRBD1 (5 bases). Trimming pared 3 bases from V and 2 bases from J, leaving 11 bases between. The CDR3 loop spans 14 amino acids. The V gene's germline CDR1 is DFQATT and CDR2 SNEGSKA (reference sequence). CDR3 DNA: TGCAGTGCTAGTCGGACGGGACGCAATCAGCCCCAGCATTTT. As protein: CSASRTGRNQPQHF.

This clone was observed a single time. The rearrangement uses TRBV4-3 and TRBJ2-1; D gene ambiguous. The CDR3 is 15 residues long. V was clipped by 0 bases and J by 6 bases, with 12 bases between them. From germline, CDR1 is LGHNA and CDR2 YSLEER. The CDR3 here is CASSQEVGRPNEQFF. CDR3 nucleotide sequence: TGCGCCAGCAGCCAAGAGGTTGGCAGGCCCAATGAGCAGTTCTTC.

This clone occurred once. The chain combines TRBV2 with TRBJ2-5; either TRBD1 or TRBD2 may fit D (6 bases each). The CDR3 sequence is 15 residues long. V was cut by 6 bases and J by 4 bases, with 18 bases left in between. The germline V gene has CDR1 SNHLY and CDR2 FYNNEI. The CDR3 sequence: CASSLQGMEGETQYF. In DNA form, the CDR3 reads TGTGCCAGCAGCCTACAGGGAATGGAGGGAGAGACCCAGTACTTC. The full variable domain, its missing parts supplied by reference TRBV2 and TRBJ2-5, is EPEVTQTPSHQVTQMGQEVILRCVPISNHLYFYWYRQILGQKVEFLVSFYNNEISEKSEIFDDQFSVERPDGSNFTLKIRSTKLEDSAMYFCASSLQGMEGETQYFGPGTRLLVL.

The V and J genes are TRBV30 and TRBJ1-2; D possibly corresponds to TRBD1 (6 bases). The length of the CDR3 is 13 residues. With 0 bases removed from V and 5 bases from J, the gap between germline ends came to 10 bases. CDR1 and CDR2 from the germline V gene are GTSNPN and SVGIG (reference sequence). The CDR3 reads CAWSVRGVYGYTF. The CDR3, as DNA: TGTGCCTGGAGTGTTAGGGGGGTTTATGGCTACACCTTC. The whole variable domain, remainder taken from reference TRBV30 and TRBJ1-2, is SQTIHQWPATLVQPVGSPLSLECTVEGTSNPNLYWYRQAAGRGLQLLFYSVGIGQISSEVPQNLSASRPQDRQFILSSKKLLLSDSGFYLCAWSVRGVYGYTFGSGTRLTVV.

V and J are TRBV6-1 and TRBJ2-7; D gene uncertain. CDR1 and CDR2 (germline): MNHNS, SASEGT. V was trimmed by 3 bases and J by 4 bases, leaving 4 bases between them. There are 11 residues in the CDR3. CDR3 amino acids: CASSDLYEQYF. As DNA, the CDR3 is TGTGCCAGCAGTGACCTTTACGAGCAGTACTTC.

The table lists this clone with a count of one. CDR3 protein: CASSKARGNEQYF. The CDR3 DNA reads as TGTGCCAGTAGTAAGGCCAGGGGTAACGAGCAGTACTTC. V and J are TRBV19 and TRBJ2-7; the D gene is possibly TRBD1 (6 bases). Germline CDR1 and CDR2: LNHDA and SQIVND (reference sequence). This CDR3 has 13 amino acids. Trimming took 4 bases from V and 5 from J, leaving 12 bases between them.

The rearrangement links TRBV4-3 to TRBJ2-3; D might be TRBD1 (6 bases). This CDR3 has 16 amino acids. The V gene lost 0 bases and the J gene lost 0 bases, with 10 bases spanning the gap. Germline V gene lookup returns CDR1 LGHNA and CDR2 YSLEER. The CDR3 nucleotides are TGCGCCAGCAGCCAAGAATGGGGGCAGAGCACAGATACGCAGTATTTT. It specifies CASSQEWGQSTDTQYF.

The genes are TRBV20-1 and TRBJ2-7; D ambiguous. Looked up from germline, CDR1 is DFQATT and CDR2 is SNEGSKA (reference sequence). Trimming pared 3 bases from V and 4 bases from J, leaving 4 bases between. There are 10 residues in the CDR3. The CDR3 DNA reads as TGCAGTGCTAGGGGGTACGAGCAGTACTTC. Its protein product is CSARGYEQYF.

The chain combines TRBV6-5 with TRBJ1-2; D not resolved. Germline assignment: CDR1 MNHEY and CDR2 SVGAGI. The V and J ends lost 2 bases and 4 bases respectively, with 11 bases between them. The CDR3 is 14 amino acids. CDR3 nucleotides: TGTGCCAGCAGTTACAGGACGCTGGGCTATGGCTACACCTTC. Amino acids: CASSYRTLGYGYTF.

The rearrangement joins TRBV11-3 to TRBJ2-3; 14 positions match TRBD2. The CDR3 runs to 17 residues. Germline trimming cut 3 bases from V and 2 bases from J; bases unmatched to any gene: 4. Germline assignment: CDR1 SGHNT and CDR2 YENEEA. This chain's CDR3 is CASSFGTSGGPTDTQYF. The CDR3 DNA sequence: TGTGCCAGCAGCTTCGGGACTAGCGGGGGCCCCACAGATACGCAGTATTTT. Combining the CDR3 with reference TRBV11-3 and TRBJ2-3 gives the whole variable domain EAGVVQSPRYKIIEKKQPVAFWCNPISGHNTLYWYLQNLGQGPELLIRYENEEAVDDSQLPKDRFSAERLKGVDSTLKIQPAELGDSAVYLCASSFGTSGGPTDTQYFGPGTRLTVL.

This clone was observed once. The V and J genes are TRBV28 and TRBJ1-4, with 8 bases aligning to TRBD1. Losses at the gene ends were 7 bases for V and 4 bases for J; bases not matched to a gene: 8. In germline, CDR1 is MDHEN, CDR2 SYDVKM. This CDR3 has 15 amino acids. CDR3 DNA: TGTGCCAGCAATCAGGGGGCAAGGGGTAATGAAAAACTGTTTTTT. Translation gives CASNQGARGNEKLFF.

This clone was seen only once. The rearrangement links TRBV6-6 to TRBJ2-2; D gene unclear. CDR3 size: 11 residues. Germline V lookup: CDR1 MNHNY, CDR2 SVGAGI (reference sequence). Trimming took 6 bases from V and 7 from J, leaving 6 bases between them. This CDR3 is CASRGNGELFF. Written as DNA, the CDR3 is TGTGCCAGCAGGGGTAACGGGGAGCTGTTTTTT.

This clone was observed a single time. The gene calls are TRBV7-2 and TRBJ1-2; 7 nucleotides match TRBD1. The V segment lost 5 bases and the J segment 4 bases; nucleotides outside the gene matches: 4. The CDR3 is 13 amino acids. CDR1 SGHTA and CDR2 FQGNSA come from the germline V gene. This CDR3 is CASSPGTVYGYTF. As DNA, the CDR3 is TGTGCCAGCAGCCCCGGGACAGTCTATGGCTACACCTTC.

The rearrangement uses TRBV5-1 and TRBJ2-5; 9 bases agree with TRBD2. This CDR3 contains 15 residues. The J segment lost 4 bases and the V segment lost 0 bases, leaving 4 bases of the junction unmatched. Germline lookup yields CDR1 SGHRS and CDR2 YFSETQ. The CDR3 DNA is TGCGCCAGCAGCTTGGGTAGCGGGGGTCGAGAGACCCAGTACTTC. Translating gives CASSLGSGGRETQYF.

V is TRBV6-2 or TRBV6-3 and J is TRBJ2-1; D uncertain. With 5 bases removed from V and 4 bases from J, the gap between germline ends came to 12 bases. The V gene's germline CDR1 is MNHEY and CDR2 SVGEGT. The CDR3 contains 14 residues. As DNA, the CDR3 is TGTGCCAGCAGTACCCCCCGGCCTTACAATGAGCAGTTCTTC. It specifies CASSTPRPYNEQFF.

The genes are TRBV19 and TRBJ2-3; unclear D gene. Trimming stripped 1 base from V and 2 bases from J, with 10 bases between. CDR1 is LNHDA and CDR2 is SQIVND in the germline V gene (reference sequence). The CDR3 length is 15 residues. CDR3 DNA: TGTGCCAGTAGTATAGTTGGCTTATCCACAGATACGCAGTATTTT. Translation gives CASSIVGLSTDTQYF.

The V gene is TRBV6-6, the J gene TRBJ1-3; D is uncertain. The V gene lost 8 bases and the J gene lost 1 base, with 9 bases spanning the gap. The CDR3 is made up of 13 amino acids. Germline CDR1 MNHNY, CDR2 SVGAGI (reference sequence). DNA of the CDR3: TGTGCCAGCGGGAAAGGGTCTGGAAACACCATATATTTT. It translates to CASGKGSGNTIYF.

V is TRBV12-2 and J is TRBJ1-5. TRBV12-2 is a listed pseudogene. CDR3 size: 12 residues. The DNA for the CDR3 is TGTGCAAGTCGCACCGGGCCGGGGCCCCAGCATTTT. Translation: CASRTGPGPQHF.

The CDR3 sequence is CASSTTGFQGYGYTF. The CDR3, as DNA: TGTGCCAGCAGTACGACAGGGTTCCAAGGGTATGGCTACACCTTC. The J gene is TRBJ1-2, the V gene TRBV28, with 7 positions matching TRBD1. V shed 5 bases, J shed 5 bases, and the junction held 11 bases outside the gene matches. CDR1 MDHEN and CDR2 SYDVKM come from the germline V gene. The CDR3 consists of 15 residues.